This T cell receptor (beta chain) was sequenced for a study of CD8+ T cells in alopecia areata. Following RNA extraction, reverse transcription yielded cDNA that acted as the sequencing template. Sequencing used immunoSEQ multiplex PCR; TCRdb keeps in-frame clones, though not all of them. The table shows 190,000 or so clones, with around 50% occurring only once. Findings of the study overall: How baseline CD8+ expansion relates to response remains uncertain (there was one nonresponder).

CDR3 length: 14 amino acids. CDR1 and CDR2 (germline): LGHNT, FRNRAP. Indicated treatment: oral pan-JAK inhibitor, 5-10 mg twice daily. Alopecia areata patients gave lesional scalp punch biopsies and peripheral blood samples. To note about this clone: Its antigen remains unidentified. The junction shows a germline mismatch at one end, possibly a read error.

The source is a human donor with alopecia areata. This specimen was CD8+ T cells sorted from blood, taken at week 24, from a patient treated with tofacitinib. The chain joins TRBV12-5 to TRBJ2-7, with D possibly TRBD2 on 5 matching bases. The CDR3 is CASGFLGISHEQYF. Written as DNA, the CDR3 is TGTGCTAGTGGGTTCCTCGGGATCTCCCACGAGCAGTACTTC.